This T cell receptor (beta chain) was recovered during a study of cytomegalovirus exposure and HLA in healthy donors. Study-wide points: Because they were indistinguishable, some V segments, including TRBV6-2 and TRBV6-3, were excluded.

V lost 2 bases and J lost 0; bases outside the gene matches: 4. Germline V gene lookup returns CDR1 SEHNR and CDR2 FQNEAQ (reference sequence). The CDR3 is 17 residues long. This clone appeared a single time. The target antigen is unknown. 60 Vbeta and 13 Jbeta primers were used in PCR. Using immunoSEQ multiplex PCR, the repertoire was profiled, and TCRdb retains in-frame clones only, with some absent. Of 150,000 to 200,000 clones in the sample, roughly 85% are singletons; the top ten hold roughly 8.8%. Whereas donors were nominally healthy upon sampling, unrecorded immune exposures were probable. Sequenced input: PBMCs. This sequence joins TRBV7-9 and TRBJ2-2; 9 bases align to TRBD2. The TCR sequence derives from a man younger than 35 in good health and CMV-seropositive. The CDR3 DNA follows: TGTGCCAGCAGCTTAATTAGCGGGGGCCCGAACACCGGGGAGCTGTTTTTT. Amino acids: CASSLISGGPNTGELFF.